The clone carrying this T cell receptor (beta chain) was seen a few times. This CDR3 comprises 11 residues. Per the germline V gene, CDR1 is LGHDT and CDR2 is YNNKEL (reference sequence). The ends were cut back, 5 bases at V and 4 bases at J, with 6 bases in the middle. Unique molecular identifiers were incorporated when the TCRbeta library was constructed. TCRdb recomputed calls from the PCR reads with MiXCR, one row per CDR3 protein. The top ten hold 25% to 35% of the sample, which has a few hundred thousand distinct CDR3 sequences, around 16% seen once. The sample belongs to a study of T-cell reconstitution after alpha-beta-depleted transplantation in children.

This sample comprised PBMCs, mostly from graft donor cells, obtained 360 days after TCRalphabeta/CD19-depleted stem cell transplant. The chain employs TRBV3-1 and TRBJ2-7; D is unclear. The source of this sequence is a boy in the first two years of life who had a stem cell transplant for Wiskott-Aldrich syndrome, so the T cells may come from the graft donor. CDR3 in amino acids: CASSKSYEQYF. CDR3 nucleotides: TGTGCCAGCAGCAAAAGTTACGAGCAGTACTTC.